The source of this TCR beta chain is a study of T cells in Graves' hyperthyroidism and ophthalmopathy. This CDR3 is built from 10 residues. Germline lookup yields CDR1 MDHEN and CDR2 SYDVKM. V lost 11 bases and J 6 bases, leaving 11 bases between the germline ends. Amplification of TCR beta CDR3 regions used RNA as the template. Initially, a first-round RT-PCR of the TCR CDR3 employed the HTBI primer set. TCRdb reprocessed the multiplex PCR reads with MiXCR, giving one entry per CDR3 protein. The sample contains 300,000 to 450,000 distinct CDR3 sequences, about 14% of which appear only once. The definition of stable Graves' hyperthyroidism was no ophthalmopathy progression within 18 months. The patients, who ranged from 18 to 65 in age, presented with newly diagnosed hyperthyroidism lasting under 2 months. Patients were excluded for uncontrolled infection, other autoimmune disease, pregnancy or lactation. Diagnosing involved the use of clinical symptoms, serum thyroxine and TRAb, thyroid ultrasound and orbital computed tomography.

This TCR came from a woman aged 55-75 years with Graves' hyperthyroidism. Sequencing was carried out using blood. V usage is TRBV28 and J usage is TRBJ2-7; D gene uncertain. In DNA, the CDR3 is TGTGCCTCCGGAAGGCCCGAGCAGTACTTC. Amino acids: CASGRPEQYF.